The present T cell receptor beta chain was sequenced within a study of blood T cell repertoires in COVID-19. Study details: There were acute and convalescent COVID-19 samples, and they came from the United States, Italy and Spain. From T cells, B-cell-depleted T cells, or PBMCs came the material, which was cDNA or gDNA.

Per the authors' pipeline: Reference gene primer amplification yielded estimated nucleated cell counts. Profiling relied on immunoSEQ multiplex PCR, and the TCRdb table lists in-frame clones only, not all of them. V and J calls and clone size come straight from that table; D and trimming were deduced from the DNA. The sample holds 93,000 or so clones, approximately 88% seen once. The receptor comes from a human donor in a cohort sampled during active COVID-19. The specimen sequenced was peripheral blood.

CDR3 in amino acids: CASSYRGNYEQYF. The CDR3, as DNA: TGTGCCAGCAGTTACAGGGGAAATTACGAGCAGTACTTC. This chain links TRBV27 with TRBJ2-7, with 7 bases lining up with TRBD1. The germline V gene has CDR1 MNHEY and CDR2 SMNVEV (reference sequence). Trimming removed 4 bases from V and 4 bases from J; junction bases left unmatched: 4. This CDR3 region has 13 residues.